The rows below give T cell receptor beta chains drawn from one sample of a study of shared clonotypes between healthy human individuals. This table comes from immunoSEQ multiplex PCR, and its TCRdb copy is limited to in-frame clones, with some not included. The sample lists about 800,000 clones, about 96% occurring once. Sequenced input: naive CD8+ T cells sorted from blood. All receptors derive from a young man in good health. Both conserved end residues are part of each CDR3. D genes are given only for firm matches. The listing skips clone size in some rows; elsewhere it reads once, few, many or a size class.

CDR3 protein	CDR3 DNA	D gene	clone size	V gene	J gene
CATSGTVGELFF	TGTGCCACCAGCGGTACAGTGGGGGAGCTGTTTTTT	-	-	TRBV15	TRBJ2-2
CASSYGTSGKDEQFF	TGTGCCAGCAGTTACGGGACTAGCGGGAAGGATGAGCAGTTCTTC	TRBD2	-	TRBV5-8	TRBJ2-1
CASSFGVKEQFF	TGTGCCAGCAGCTTTGGGGTCAAGGAGCAGTTCTTC	-	-	TRBV7-8	TRBJ2-1
CASSFLTGGTEAFF	TGCGCCAGCAGCTTTTTGACAGGGGGCACTGAAGCTTTCTTT	TRBD1	-	TRBV5-1	TRBJ1-1
CASSLAPQLPYEQYF	TGTGCCAGCAGCTTAGCGCCACAGTTACCCTACGAGCAGTACTTC	-	-	TRBV7-9	TRBJ2-7
CASSDLAGADTQYF	TGTGCCAGCAGTGATCTAGCGGGAGCAGATACGCAGTATTTT	TRBD2	once	TRBV2	TRBJ2-3
CASIRDEGLVKNIQYF	TGTGCCAGCATTCGAGATGAGGGACTCGTCAAAAACATTCAGTACTTC	-	-	TRBV6-4	TRBJ2-4
CASVDNEQFF	TGTGCCAGCGTTGATAATGAGCAGTTCTTC	-	-	TRBV7-9	TRBJ2-1
CASSLAPGRGTEAFF	TGTGCCAGCAGCTTAGCGCCCGGGCGGGGCACTGAAGCTTTCTTT	-	-	TRBV7-9	TRBJ1-1
CASSDLAGLYNEQFF	TGTGCCAGCAGCGACCTAGCGGGCCTATACAATGAGCAGTTCTTC	TRBD2	-	TRBV7-3	TRBJ2-1
CASSLDPSPSALSPYEQYF	TGTGCCAGCAGCTTAGACCCTAGCCCATCTGCCCTGTCTCCCTACGAGCAGTACTTC	-	-	TRBV7-6	TRBJ2-7
CASRIGELSNQPQHF	TGTGCCAGTAGAATAGGGGAACTTAGCAATCAGCCCCAGCATTTT	-	-	TRBV19	TRBJ1-5
CASSSVREAYEQYF	TGTGCCAGCAGCTCGGTCAGGGAGGCCTACGAGCAGTACTTC	-	-	TRBV11-2	TRBJ2-7
CATRPVSVTVNTEAFF	TGTGCCACCAGGCCCGTCTCGGTAACGGTGAACACTGAAGCTTTCTTT	-	-	TRBV15	TRBJ1-1